The 11 T cell receptor beta chains listed next were all sequenced from one sample in a study of OX40 agonist ivuxolimab in advanced cancers. Using immunoSEQ multiplex PCR, the repertoire was profiled, and TCRdb retains in-frame clones only, with some absent. Here the sample spans roughly 49,000 clones, about 85% being singletons. The sequencing here drew on CD4+ or CD8+ T cells sorted from blood, taken in a trial of the OX40 agonist ivuxolimab. Receptors were obtained from an adult with an advanced solid tumor such as melanoma, head and neck, liver or kidney cancer.

This clone has only one observation. The chain carries TRBV6-5 and TRBJ2-5; the match to TRBD2 covers 13 bases. Looked up from germline, CDR1 is MNHEY and CDR2 is SVGAGI. V lost 5 bases, J lost 3 bases, and 3 bases stayed unmatched. This CDR3 region has 15 residues. The CDR3 region has the DNA TGTGCCAGCAGTCCTACTAGCGGGGGGGAAGAGACCCAGTACTTC. Its protein product is CASSPTSGGEETQYF.

This chain links TRBV9 with TRBJ1-6; D uncertain. CDR3 size: 14 residues. Per the germline V gene, CDR1 is SGDLS and CDR2 is YYNGEE. With 0 bases removed from V and 7 bases from J, the gap between germline ends came to 8 bases. The CDR3 DNA sequence: TGTGCCAGCAGCGTAGAACCCAAAAATTCACCCCTCCACTTT. Encoded protein: CASSVEPKNSPLHF.

The chain combines TRBV5-1 with TRBJ1-1; possibly TRBD1 for D (5 bases). The V end lost 3 bases, the J end lost 1 base, and 19 bases lay between the germline ends. Germline loops: CDR1 SGHRS, CDR2 YFSETQ. This CDR3 has 17 amino acids. The CDR3 reads CASSSQMGQMKNTEAFF. CDR3 sequence (DNA): TGCGCCAGCAGCTCTCAAATGGGGCAGATGAAGAACACTGAAGCTTTCTTT.

The CDR3 region is CASSGERLSYEQYF. The DNA of the CDR3 is TGTGCCAGCAGTGGGGAAAGGCTCTCCTACGAGCAGTACTTC. This chain uses TRBV28 with TRBJ2-7; D is ambiguous. The CDR3 sequence is 14 residues long. CDR1 MDHEN and CDR2 SYDVKM come from the germline V gene. The V gene lost 5 bases and the J gene lost 0 bases, with 11 bases spanning the gap.

The chain has TRBV5-6 and TRBJ2-2; D may be TRBD2 (5 bases). Germline-derived CDR1 and CDR2 are SGHDT and YYEEEE. V lost 4 bases and J 5 bases, leaving 9 bases between the germline ends. CDR3 length: 13 amino acids. In DNA form, the CDR3 reads TGTGCCAGCAGCCCGGGGTTTACCGGGGAGCTGTTTTTT. As protein: CASSPGFTGELFF.

A note on this clone: This same CDR3 is encoded by further DNA sequences in the sample. This CDR3 is CASSLGTGGTEAFF. The CDR3 nucleotides read TGCGCCAGCAGCTTAGGGACAGGGGGAACTGAAGCTTTCTTT. The chain uses TRBV5-1 and TRBJ1-1, with 11 bases fitting TRBD1. This CDR3 spans 14 amino acids. Per germline, CDR1 SGHRS and CDR2 YFSETQ. J gave up 5 bases and V 2 bases, and 2 bases lay outside the gene matches.

This chain links TRBV18 with TRBJ2-7; 7 positions agree with TRBD2. This CDR3 has 15 residues. The trim removed 3 bases at V and 5 bases at J, leaving 10 bases unmatched. The germline V gene has CDR1 KGHSH and CDR2 LQKENI. Here the CDR3 reads CASSPTRGSIHEQYF. As DNA, the CDR3 is TGTGCCAGCTCACCGACCCGCGGGAGTATCCACGAGCAGTACTTC.

The chain is built from TRBV5-1 and TRBJ2-6; the D gene is possibly TRBD1 (5 bases). The V gene lost 1 base and the J gene lost 1 base, with 6 bases spanning the gap. Looked up from germline, CDR1 is SGHRS and CDR2 is YFSETQ. The CDR3 loop spans 15 amino acids. The CDR3 region has the DNA TGCGCCAGCAGCTTGCCAGGGTCTGGGGCCAACGTCCTGACTTTC. Translated, it gives CASSLPGSGANVLTF.

The chain combines TRBV7-2 with TRBJ2-1; 8 nucleotides line up with TRBD2. J gave up 7 bases and V 5 bases, and 10 bases lay outside the gene matches. The CDR3 spans 15 residues. CDR1 is SGHTA and CDR2 is FQGNSA in the germline V gene. The CDR3 is CASSRGTSGRNEQFF. In nucleotides, the CDR3 is TGTGCCAGCAGCCGAGGCACTAGCGGCAGGAATGAGCAGTTCTTC.

This clone was detected only once. The chain couples TRBV6-5 to TRBJ1-1; D is ambiguous. V was clipped by 2 bases and J by 2 bases, with 12 bases between them. The V gene's germline CDR1 is MNHEY and CDR2 SVGAGI. CDR3 length equals 15 residues. CDR3: CASSYDGELNTEAFF. In DNA form, the CDR3 reads TGTGCCAGCAGTTACGACGGAGAACTAAACACTGAAGCTTTCTTT.

The chain couples TRBV6-5 to TRBJ2-7; perhaps TRBD1 as D (5 bases). CDR1 is MNHEY, CDR2 SVGAGI, per germline. The length of the CDR3 is 13 residues. V dropped 5 bases and J dropped 2 bases, with 10 bases sitting between them. The CDR3 nucleotides read TGTGCCAGCAGTCCCAGGGAAACCTACGAGCAGTACTTC. As protein: CASSPRETYEQYF.